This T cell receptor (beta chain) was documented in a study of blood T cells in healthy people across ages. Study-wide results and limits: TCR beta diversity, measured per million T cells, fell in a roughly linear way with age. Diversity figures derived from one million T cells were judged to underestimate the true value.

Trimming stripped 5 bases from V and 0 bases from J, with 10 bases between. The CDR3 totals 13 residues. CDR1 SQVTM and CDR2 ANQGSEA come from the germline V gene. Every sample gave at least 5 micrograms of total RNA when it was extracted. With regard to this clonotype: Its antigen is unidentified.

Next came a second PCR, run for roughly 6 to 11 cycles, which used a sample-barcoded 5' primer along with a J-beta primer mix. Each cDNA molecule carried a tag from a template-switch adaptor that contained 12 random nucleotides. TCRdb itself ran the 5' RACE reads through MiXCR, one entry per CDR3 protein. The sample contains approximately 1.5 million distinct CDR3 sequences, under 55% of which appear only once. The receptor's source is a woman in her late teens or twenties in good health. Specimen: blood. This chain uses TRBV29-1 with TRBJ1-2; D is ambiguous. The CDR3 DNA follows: TGCAGCGTTATTACACGCGCTAACTATGGCTACACCTTC. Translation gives CSVITRANYGYTF. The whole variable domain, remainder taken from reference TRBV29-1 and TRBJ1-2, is SAVISQKPSRDICQRGTSLTIQCQVDSQVTMMFWYRQQPGQSLTLIATANQGSEATYESGFVIDKFPISRPNLTFSTLTVSNMSPEDSSIYLCSVITRANYGYTFGSGTRLTVV.